This TCR beta chain derives from a study of T cells after yellow fever vaccination. Notes on the study in general: The secondary response was weaker but peaked faster, day 5 versus 15. Overlap between CD4 and CD8 compartments was detected for a small share of clonotypes. The study re-detected most primary-vaccination clones after the booster (approximately 96% CD4, around 89% CD8).

The authors made TCR cDNA by 5'RACE template switching, adding a universal primer site and UMIs. Via MiXCR, TCRdb re-called the 5' RACE reads, giving one row per CDR3 protein. This sample yields hundreds of thousands of distinct CDR3 sequences, of which roughly 19% are seen a single time; approximately 15% belongs to the top ten. Details on this clonotype: What it binds is unknown.

Germline-derived CDR1 and CDR2 are MNHEY and SMNVEV (reference sequence). The CDR3 contains 14 residues. Trimming left V 7 bases short and J 7 bases short, with 20 bases between. The sequencing used PBMCs, collected 15 days after the yellow fever booster vaccination. The clonotype originates from a young man who received the YFV17D yellow fever vaccine. J is TRBJ2-7 and V is TRBV27, with D maybe TRBD2 (7 bases). CDR3 bases: TGTGCCAGCACCCCTGGGGGGGGGCGAGGAGAGCAGTACTTC. Amino acids: CASTPGGGRGEQYF.